Listed here is a single T cell receptor beta chain. This clonotype was found many times. Its antigen remains unidentified. Base qualities are not at hand, and no much larger clone is one base apart. This was a case-control study nested in a cohort of healthcare workers in London, UK, who had nasopharyngeal swab PCR tests and blood samples taken every week. Healthcare workers were recruited between 23 and 31 March 2020, during the week of the UK lockdown, and were followed weekly for up to about 15 weeks. This entry is derived from a study of early T cells in non-severe SARS-CoV-2 infection (dated by TCRdb to about 2021). With respect to the entire study: Because TCR sequencing was done on bulk RNA from unsorted whole blood, the alpha and beta chains could not be paired.

Broad study findings and their caveats: VDJdb matching was skewed toward anti-spike CD8 responses and likely underestimated virus-specific expansions, missing private and CD4 specificities.

The CDR3 contains 13 residues, cysteine and phenylalanine counted. CDR3 DNA only is kept here, 39 bases in frame from base 1. V sheds 1 base and J sheds 6 bases, leaving 12 bases between their ends. The CDR1 and CDR2 encoded by the germline V gene are SQVTM and ANQGSEA. Library preparation was by 5' RACE. Sequencing relied on a NextSeq 500. To correct for sequencing error and PCR bias, the TCR library protocol tagged individual cDNA molecules with unique molecular identifiers. Both TCR alpha and beta chains were sequenced, and tight co-correlation was observed between alpha and beta sequence abundances in each sample. As for how the authors treated the data: Decombinator V4 was used to annotate TCR sequences for V gene, J gene and CDR3. TCRs were defined as expanded if a significant change between any two time points was detected under a Poisson model with p below 0.0001. TCR abundances were normalised to the total number of TCRs sequenced in each sample and reported as counts per million. TRAV1-2 paired with TRAJ12, TRAJ20 or TRAJ33 defined MAIT TCRs, while TRAV10 paired with TRAJ18 defined iNKT TCRs. VDJdb, accessed 1 November 2021, was searched for CMV, EBV and SARS-CoV-2 annotated TCRs, excluding TCRs annotated for multiple antigens. TCRdb reran the public reads through fastp at Q25 and MiXCR, keeping productive beta chains. Merged by CDR3 protein, the rows form single entries marked with the most common genes and DNA. These V and J calls are TCRdb output, not the study's own analysis. The sample yields approximately 76,000 distinct CDR3 sequences; about 11% were counted once. The ten largest account for approximately 4.8% of the sample.

The material sequenced was whole blood. The sequence joins TRBV29-1 to TRBJ1-1; the D gene identity is not certain. This clonotype was obtained from an adult who was a healthcare worker with PCR-confirmed SARS-CoV-2 infection or an uninfected control (not recorded which). The nucleotide sequence is TGCAGCGTTGAAGCACCCCTGGTGGCTGAAGCTTTCTTT. This codes for CSVEAPLVAEAFF.